This T cell receptor (beta chain) was documented in a study of T cell repertoires in cytomegalovirus infection. V was pared by 1 base and J by 4 bases, with 17 bases between. The CDR3 consists of 16 residues. CDR1 and CDR2 (germline): DFQATT, SNEGSKA (reference sequence). TCRdb independently ran MiXCR on the reads; one entry per CDR3 protein. The table shows 900,000 to 950,000 distinct CDR3 sequences, with 30% to 40% occurring only once. The table lists this clonotype with a few counts. Its antigen is unknown. The V and J genes are TRBV20-1 and TRBJ1-5; D not resolved. The sequencing used cultured CD8+ T cells from PBMCs, collected from culture after CMV antigen stimulation. The TCR sequence derives from a human donor in good health (CMV status not recorded). Some clones in this sample may be carry-over from other donors' samples. CDR3 DNA: TGCAGTGCTAGAGCGATGTGGGCAGGAACAAATCAGCCCCAGCATTTT. It is translated as CSARAMWAGTNQPQHF.